A single sample is the source of the 17 T cell receptor beta chains below, sequenced in a study of T-cell reconstitution after alpha-beta-depleted transplantation in children. Preparation of the TCRbeta library involved a method that used unique molecular identifiers. TCRdb reanalysed the PCR reads using MiXCR and keeps one entry per CDR3 protein. The table has about 460,000 distinct CDR3 sequences, 10% seen once. The sequenced sample was PBMCs, obtained before TCRalphabeta/CD19-depleted stem cell transplant. These receptors came from a child aged 2 to 9 with inherited bone marrow failure, due to receive a stem cell transplant.

This clonotype was seen at least ten times. The V call is TRBV29-1, the J call TRBJ2-3, with a tentative D call TRBD1 (5 bases). Trimming took 7 bases from V and 0 from J, leaving 11 bases between them. Looked up from germline, CDR1 is SQVTM and CDR2 is ANQGSEA. The CDR3 has 13 residues. CDR3 sequence (DNA): TGCAGCGGAGGACACCCTAGCACAGATACGCAGTATTTT. This codes for CSGGHPSTDTQYF.

This clonotype has ten or more counts. The chain employs TRBV11-1 and TRBJ1-3; 10 nucleotides agree with TRBD1. J was trimmed by 3 bases and V by 4 bases; bases with no gene match: 12. The CDR3 has 18 residues. In germline, CDR1 is SGHAT, CDR2 FQDESV (reference sequence). This CDR3 is CASSSSSGTGENGNTIYF. CDR3 DNA sequence: TGTGCCAGCAGCTCATCATCCGGGACAGGGGAAAATGGAAACACCATATATTTT. Using reference TRBV11-1 and TRBJ1-3 for the parts outside the CDR3, the full variable domain is EAEVAQSPRYKITEKSQAVAFWCDPISGHATLYWYRQILGQGPELLVQFQDESVVDDSQLPKDRFSAERLKGVDSTLKIQPAELGDSAMYLCASSSSSGTGENGNTIYFGEGSWLTVV.

About this clonotype itself: A much larger clone is a single base away; this may be a read error. The V gene is TRBV18, the J gene TRBJ2-3; TRBD2 is a possible D gene (5 bases). Germline CDR1 is KGHSH and CDR2 is LQKENI. This CDR3 contains 14 residues. CDR3 region: CASSPPSAPDSQYF. The CDR3 nucleotides read TGTGCCAGCTCACCACCTAGCGCCCCAGATTCGCAGTATTTT.

In this sample, this clonotype turned up many times. The J gene is TRBJ1-2, the V gene TRBV5-1; possibly TRBD1 for D (6 bases). The germline gives CDR1 SGHRS, CDR2 YFSETQ. Trimming removed 7 bases from V and 6 bases from J, with 16 bases in between. This CDR3 spans 13 amino acids. CDR3 coding DNA: TGCGCCAGCGGACTTACAGGGTCCGATGGCTACACCTTC. Its translation is CASGLTGSDGYTF.

In its sample, this clonotype was seen many times. The V and J genes are TRBV20-1 and TRBJ1-5, with D unresolved. CDR3 length equals 17 residues. CDR1 is DFQATT and CDR2 is SNEGSKA in the germline V gene (reference sequence). V lost 1 base, J lost 2 bases, and 18 bases lay in between. CDR3 region: CSARGGIPHGGNQPQHF. The CDR3 DNA reads as TGCAGTGCTAGAGGGGGTATTCCCCACGGAGGCAATCAGCCCCAGCATTTT.

Many counts were recorded for this clonotype. This rearrangement joins TRBV4-3 to TRBJ2-1; D remains ambiguous. This CDR3 spans 15 amino acids. Germline V gene lookup returns CDR1 LGHNA and CDR2 YSLEER. Trimming shortened V by 2 bases and J by 0 bases, and 8 bases separated the two germline ends. The CDR3 region is CASSQTARSYNEQFF. CDR3 DNA: TGCGCCAGCAGCCAAACTGCCCGCTCCTACAATGAGCAGTTCTTC.

Comment on this clonotype: This may arise from a read error, as a much more abundant clone is one base away. This chain joins TRBV6-1 and TRBJ2-2; D is ambiguous. The germline V gene has CDR1 MNHNS and CDR2 SASEGT. The CDR3 has 16 amino acids. The germline V and J ends were trimmed by 7 bases and 0 bases, with 15 bases remaining between them. The CDR3 nucleotides are TGTGCCAGCACCCTGACGACTGGAGCGAACACCGGGGAGCTGTTTTTT. Its protein is CASTLTTGANTGELFF.

This chain links TRBV28 with TRBJ2-2; D is possibly TRBD2 (6 bases). There are 16 residues in the CDR3. From germline, CDR1 is MDHEN and CDR2 SYDVKM. The V gene lost 5 bases and the J gene lost 9 bases, with 22 bases spanning the gap. The CDR3 protein is CASSTSGTYLPRELFF. The CDR3 region has the DNA TGTGCCAGCAGTACCTCCGGGACTTACCTTCCCAGGGAGCTGTTTTTT.

In its sample, this clonotype was seen a few times. CDR3 region: CASSSGAAGDLNEQFF. For the CDR3, the DNA is TGTGCCAGCAGTTCTGGGGCAGCGGGAGACCTAAATGAGCAGTTCTTC. The chain uses TRBV6-5 and TRBJ2-1; 8 nucleotides agree with TRBD2. Germline V lookup: CDR1 MNHEY, CDR2 SVGAGI. The CDR3 has 16 residues. Trimming cost V 4 bases and J 7 bases; bases outside gene matches: 12.

In its sample, this clonotype was seen many times. The chain joins TRBV30 to TRBJ1-1; unclear D gene. Deletions cut 2 bases from V and 8 bases from J, with 15 bases between. Looked up from germline, CDR1 is GTSNPN and CDR2 is SVGIG (reference sequence). The CDR3 is 13 amino acids. CDR3 in amino acids: CAWSQAGRLEAFF. In nucleotides, the CDR3 is TGTGCCTGGAGTCAGGCCGGCAGGTTAGAAGCTTTCTTT.

The J gene is TRBJ2-5, the V gene TRBV4-3; D is perhaps TRBD1 (5 bases). CDR1 LGHNA and CDR2 YSLEER come from the germline V gene. V lost 4 bases and J lost 4, with 13 bases in between. This CDR3 contains 14 residues. CDR3 loop: CASSRDSLGETQYF. The CDR3 region has the DNA TGCGCCAGCAGCCGTGACAGTCTCGGAGAGACCCAGTACTTC.

This clonotype has at least ten counts. This chain links TRBV7-9 with TRBJ2-1; D might be TRBD2 (6 bases). Trimming left V 1 base short and J 2 bases short, with 15 bases between. Germline CDR1 is SEHNR and CDR2 is FQNEAQ (reference sequence). CDR3 size: 17 residues. As DNA, the CDR3 is TGTGCCAGCAGCTTAGAGGTTGGGACTCCGGCCTACAATGAGCAGTTCTTC. Translation gives CASSLEVGTPAYNEQFF.

The V gene is TRBV7-9, the J gene TRBJ1-2, with D possibly TRBD1 on 6 matching bases. From germline, CDR1 is SEHNR and CDR2 FQNEAQ (reference sequence). This CDR3 has 14 amino acids. The germline V and J ends were trimmed by 5 bases and 6 bases, with 16 bases remaining between them. The DNA for the CDR3 is TGTGCCAGCAGCCCACACGGGGGGGCTGATGGCTACACCTTC. Its translation is CASSPHGGADGYTF.

There are many counts of this clonotype. The rearrangement uses TRBV11-2 and TRBJ1-1, with TRBD1 identical over 7 bases. The ends lost 3 bases at V and 10 bases at J; junction bases unmatched: 14. Germline CDR1 reads SGHAT; CDR2 reads FQNNGV. The CDR3 is made up of 15 amino acids. This CDR3 is CASSLRDSWLGGAFF. In DNA form, the CDR3 reads TGTGCCAGCAGCTTGCGGGACAGCTGGCTAGGTGGAGCTTTCTTT. Complete variable domain (other parts from reference TRBV11-2 and TRBJ1-1): EAGVAQSPRYKIIEKRQSVAFWCNPISGHATLYWYQQILGQGPKLLIQFQNNGVVDDSQLPKDRFSAERLKGVDSTLKIQPAKLEDSAVYLCASSLRDSWLGGAFFGQGTRLTVV.

For this clonotype: The DNA is left out, because the CDR3 cannot be placed on it with certainty; the CDR3 is given as TCRdb lists it. The gene calls are TRBV5-4 and TRBJ2-1; the table's D call, TRBD2, was not checked against the DNA. The CDR3 length is 12 residues, termini included. CDR1 and CDR2 (germline): SGHNT, YYREEE (reference sequence). The CDR3 loop reads CAGSFASGIPFF.

The table lists this clonotype with a few counts. V and J are TRBV6-1 and TRBJ2-1; possible D gene TRBD1, 5 bases. The V gene lost 6 bases and the J gene lost 0 bases, with 12 bases spanning the gap. The CDR3 spans 15 residues. Looked up from germline, CDR1 is MNHNS and CDR2 is SASEGT. Written as DNA, the CDR3 is TGTGCCAGCAGGGACCGACAGCCCTCCTACAATGAGCAGTTCTTC. Translation: CASRDRQPSYNEQFF.

The table lists this clonotype with many counts. The CDR3 sequence is CASSGAGRETQYF. DNA for the CDR3: TGTGCCAGCAGCGGGGCAGGGAGAGAGACCCAGTACTTC. The rearrangement links TRBV14 to TRBJ2-5, with D possibly called TRBD1 or TRBD2 (5 bases each). V gave up 5 bases and J gave up 4 bases, with 11 bases separating them. Per the germline V gene, CDR1 is SGHDN and CDR2 is FVKESK. The CDR3 has 13 residues.